This T cell receptor (beta chain) emerged from a study of neurological immune-mediated disorders (dated by TCRdb to the late 2010s). Regarding the research as a whole: Using UMI-based sequencing, the study compared peripheral blood TCR-beta repertoires from patients with HTLV-I-associated myelopathy (HAM/TSP), patients with multiple sclerosis, and healthy controls. The roughly 100 TCR-beta libraries covered PBMC samples along with longitudinal samples, technical triplicates, and paired sorted CD4+ and CD8+ T-cell subsets. Longitudinal HAM/TSP donors and healthy donors each had 3 time-points at intervals of about 3-45 months. The cohort included 60 to 75 subjects: approximately 14 with HAM/TSP, around 34 with multiple sclerosis, and approximately 20 healthy controls. Results and caveats for the whole study, not just this receptor: No identical CDR3 amino acid sequences were shared among expanded clones across subjects, suggesting private TCR-beta repertoires in all groups. TCR clonal expansion was highest in HAM/TSP patients and lowest in MS patients, with MS patients falling below even healthy controls.

This specimen's time point label, interpreted: longitudinal time-point 3. Healthy controls were blood bank volunteers in Maryland, USA. Libraries from unsorted PBMCs were made from 2 million PBMCs kept in RNAlater at -80 degrees C until RNA extraction. PBMCs were separated from peripheral blood using Ficoll-Hypaque density gradient centrifugation and then cryopreserved in liquid nitrogen. To synthesize cDNA, template-switch 5'RACE was performed with a primer carrying a 10-nucleotide random unique molecular identifier so that each TCR transcript was tagged. Every sequencing run yielded over 200 million TCR-beta sequences covering 15-18 subjects. Total RNA was extracted with the RNeasy kit. The KAPA Real-time Library Amplification kit was used to amplify TCR-beta VDJ regions with primers targeting the TCR constant region and the 5'RACE anchor. A first PCR added sample indexes and Illumina adaptors, and a second PCR then raised library yield. After Ampure bead purification, the roughly 650 bp TCR product was size-selected on a 2% E-gel SizeSelection system. Before pooling, library quality was checked on a Bioanalyzer, concentration was measured with Qubit, and libraries were quantified with the Kapa Library Quantification kit. Paired-end 2 x 150 bp sequencing of the libraries was performed on an Illumina HiSeq 2500. To increase sequence diversity, roughly 24-30% phiX was spiked into each library pool. In the authors' own workflow: Quality-filtered reads were processed with the UMI-based MiGEC pipeline, and over 85% of raw TCR sequences were removed by the MiGEC pipeline during error correction. IMGT germline references were used for aligning VDJ genes, and each clonotype was defined as a unique CDR3 amino acid sequence together with its V-J genes. Clonal expansion, Shannon diversity and CDR3 relatedness were evaluated with VDJtools (CalcPairwiseDistances, ClusterSamples), while phylogenetic trees were built in CLCbio workbench. Using coefficient-of-variation modelling across technical triplicates, the study counted a clone as expanded if it had at least 8 unique UMIs. TCRdb reprocessing: public reads trimmed at Q25 with fastp, clones called with MiXCR, in-frame beta chains kept. Duplicate CDR3 protein sequences are folded into a single record with the most common DNA and genes. The V and J calls were not made by the authors but by TCRdb's processing. Here the sample has some 55,000 distinct CDR3 sequences; 8% to 9% occur a single time. The ten largest clonotypes hold under 2.5% of the sample.

This clonotype was seen many times. No antigen is known for it. Per-base qualities were not stored, and no clone one base away is much larger. According to the germline V gene, CDR1 reads SGHRS and CDR2 reads YFSETQ. The CDR3 starts with the cysteine, ends with the phenylalanine, and has 15 residues. Solely the CDR3 DNA is kept, with 45 bases framed from the first base. V loses 0 bases of germline sequence and J loses 2 bases, and the interval between the two ends is 9 bases. The rearrangement combines TRBV5-1 with TRBJ2-1; the D gene lacks a confident call. The sample was PBMCs. The TCR originated in a middle-aged woman in good health. The CDR3: CASSLVGGTYNEQFF. The sequenced DNA: TGCGCCAGCAGCTTGGTAGGCGGTACCTACAATGAGCAGTTCTTC.